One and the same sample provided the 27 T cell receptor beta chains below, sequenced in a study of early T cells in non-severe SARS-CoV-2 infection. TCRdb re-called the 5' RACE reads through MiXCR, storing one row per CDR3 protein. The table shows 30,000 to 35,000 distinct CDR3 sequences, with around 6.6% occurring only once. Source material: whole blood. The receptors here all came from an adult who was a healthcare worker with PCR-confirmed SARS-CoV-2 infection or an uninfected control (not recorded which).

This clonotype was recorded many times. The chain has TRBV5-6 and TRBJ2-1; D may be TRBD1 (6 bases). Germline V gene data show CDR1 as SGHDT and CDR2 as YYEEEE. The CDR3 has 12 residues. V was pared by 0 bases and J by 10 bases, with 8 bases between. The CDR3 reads CASSLVRGEQFF. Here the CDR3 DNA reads TGTGCCAGCAGCTTGGTCAGGGGAGAGCAGTTCTTC. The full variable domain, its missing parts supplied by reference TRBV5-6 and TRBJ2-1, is DAGVTQSPTHLIKTRGQQVTLRCSPKSGHDTVSWYQQALGQGPQFIFQYYEEEERQRGNFPDRFSGHQFPNYSSELNVNALLLGDSALYLCASSLVRGEQFFGPGTRLTVL.

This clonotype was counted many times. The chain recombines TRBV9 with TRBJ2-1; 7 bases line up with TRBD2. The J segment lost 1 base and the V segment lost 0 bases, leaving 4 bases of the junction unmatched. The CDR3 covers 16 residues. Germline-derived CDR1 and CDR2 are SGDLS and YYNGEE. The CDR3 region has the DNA TGTGCCAGCAGCGTAGAGCCGGGACTATCCTACAATGAGCAGTTCTTC. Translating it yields CASSVEPGLSYNEQFF.

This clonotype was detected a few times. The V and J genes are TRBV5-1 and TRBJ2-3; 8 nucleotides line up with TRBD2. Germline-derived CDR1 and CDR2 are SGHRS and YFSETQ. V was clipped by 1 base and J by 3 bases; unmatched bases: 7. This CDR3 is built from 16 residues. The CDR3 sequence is CASSLNAGGTTDTQYF. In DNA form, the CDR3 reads TGCGCCAGCAGCTTGAACGCGGGAGGAACGACAGATACGCAGTATTTT.

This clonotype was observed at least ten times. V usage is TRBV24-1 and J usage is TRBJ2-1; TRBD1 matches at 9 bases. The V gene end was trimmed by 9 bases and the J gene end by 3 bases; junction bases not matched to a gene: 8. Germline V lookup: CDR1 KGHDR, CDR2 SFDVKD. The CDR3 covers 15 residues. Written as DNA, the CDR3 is TGTGCCACCGGTCCCGGGACAGGGTACTACAATGAGCAGTTCTTC. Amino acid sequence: CATGPGTGYYNEQFF.

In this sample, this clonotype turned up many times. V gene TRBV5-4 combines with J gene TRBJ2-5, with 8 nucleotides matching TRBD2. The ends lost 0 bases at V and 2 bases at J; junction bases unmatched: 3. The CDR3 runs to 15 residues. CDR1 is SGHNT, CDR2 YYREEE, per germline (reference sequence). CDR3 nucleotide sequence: TGTGCCAGCAGCTTGGGTACTAGCGGACAAGAGACCCAGTACTTC. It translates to CASSLGTSGQETQYF.

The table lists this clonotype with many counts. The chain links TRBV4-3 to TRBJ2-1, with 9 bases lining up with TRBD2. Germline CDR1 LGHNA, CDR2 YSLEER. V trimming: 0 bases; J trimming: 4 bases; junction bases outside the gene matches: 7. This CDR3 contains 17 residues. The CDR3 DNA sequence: TGCGCCAGCAGCCAAGATTTGGGGCTAGCGGGGTACAATGAGCAGTTCTTC. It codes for CASSQDLGLAGYNEQFF.

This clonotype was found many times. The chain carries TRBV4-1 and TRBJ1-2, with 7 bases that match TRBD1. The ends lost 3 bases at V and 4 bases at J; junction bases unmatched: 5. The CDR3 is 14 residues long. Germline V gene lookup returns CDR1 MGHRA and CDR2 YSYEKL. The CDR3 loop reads CASSQGQRTYGYTF. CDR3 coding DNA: TGCGCCAGCAGCCAGGGACAGCGAACCTATGGCTACACCTTC.

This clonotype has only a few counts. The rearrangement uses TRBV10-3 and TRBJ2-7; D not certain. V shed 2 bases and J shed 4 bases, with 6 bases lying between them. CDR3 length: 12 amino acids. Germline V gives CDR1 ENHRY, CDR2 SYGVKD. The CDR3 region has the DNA TGTGCCATCAGTGAGACCAATTACGAGCAGTACTTC. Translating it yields CAISETNYEQYF.

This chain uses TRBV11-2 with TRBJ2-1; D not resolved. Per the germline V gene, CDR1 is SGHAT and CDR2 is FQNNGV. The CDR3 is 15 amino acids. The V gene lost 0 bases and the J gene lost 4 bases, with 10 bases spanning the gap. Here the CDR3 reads CASSLEGRAYNEQFF. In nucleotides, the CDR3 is TGTGCCAGCAGCTTAGAGGGTAGGGCTTACAATGAGCAGTTCTTC. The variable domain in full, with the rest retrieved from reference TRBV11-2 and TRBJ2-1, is EAGVAQSPRYKIIEKRQSVAFWCNPISGHATLYWYQQILGQGPKLLIQFQNNGVVDDSQLPKDRFSAERLKGVDSTLKIQPAKLEDSAVYLCASSLEGRAYNEQFFGPGTRLTVL.

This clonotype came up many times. DNA of the CDR3: TGCGCCAGCTTTTCTTCAGCGAACACTGAAGCTTTCTTT. Translation: CASFSSANTEAFF. The gene calls are TRBV5-1 and TRBJ1-1; no reliable D call. This CDR3 has 13 residues. Germline values: CDR1 SGHRS, CDR2 YFSETQ. Trimming removed 7 bases from V and 1 base from J, with 11 bases in between.

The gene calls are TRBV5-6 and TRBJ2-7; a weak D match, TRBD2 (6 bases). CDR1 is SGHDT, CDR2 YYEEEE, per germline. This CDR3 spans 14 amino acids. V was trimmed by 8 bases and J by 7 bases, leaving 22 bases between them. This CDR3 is CARFSGLAYSEQYF. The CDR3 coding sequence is TGTGCCAGATTTTCGGGACTTGCGTATAGTGAGCAGTACTTC.

The CDR3 reads CASSFGGGQGADTQYF. CDR3 DNA sequence: TGTGCCAGCAGCTTTGGTGGGGGACAGGGAGCAGATACGCAGTATTTT. This rearrangement joins TRBV7-3 to TRBJ2-3, with 9 bases matching TRBD1. The junction had 8 bases not matched to a gene; V was cut back by 3 bases and J by 4 bases. Germline values: CDR1 SGHTA, CDR2 FQGTGA. The CDR3 loop spans 16 amino acids.

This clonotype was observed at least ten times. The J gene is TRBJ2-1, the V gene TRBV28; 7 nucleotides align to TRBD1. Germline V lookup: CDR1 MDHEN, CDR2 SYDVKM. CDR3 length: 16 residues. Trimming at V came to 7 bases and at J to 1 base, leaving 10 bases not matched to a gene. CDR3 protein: CASTEGTAWSYNEQFF. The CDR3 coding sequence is TGTGCCAGCACCGAGGGGACAGCCTGGTCCTACAATGAGCAGTTCTTC.

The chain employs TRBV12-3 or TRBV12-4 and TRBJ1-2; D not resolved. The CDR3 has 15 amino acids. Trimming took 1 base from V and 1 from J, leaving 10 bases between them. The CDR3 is CASSLDAGVNYGYTF. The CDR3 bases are TGTGCCAGCAGTTTAGACGCGGGTGTTAACTATGGCTACACCTTC.

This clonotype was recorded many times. The CDR3 loop reads CSAPEFRDRGFRTNEKLFF. CDR3 sequence (DNA): TGCAGTGCCCCTGAGTTTCGGGACAGGGGTTTTCGTACTAATGAAAAACTGTTTTTT. The rearrangement joins TRBV20-1 to TRBJ1-4; 10 bases match TRBD1. There are 19 residues in the CDR3. Trimming removed 6 bases from V and 2 bases from J; junction bases left unmatched: 18. Germline-derived CDR1 and CDR2 are DFQATT and SNEGSKA (reference sequence).

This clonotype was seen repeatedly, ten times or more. The CDR3: CASSKGQYNEQFF. CDR3 coding DNA: TGTGCCAGCTCGAAGGGACAATACAATGAGCAGTTCTTC. The rearrangement joins TRBV19 to TRBJ2-1, with a tentative D call TRBD1 (6 bases). Germline values: CDR1 LNHDA, CDR2 SQIVND (reference sequence). Trimming took 9 bases from V and 4 from J, leaving 13 bases between them. The CDR3 is 13 amino acids.

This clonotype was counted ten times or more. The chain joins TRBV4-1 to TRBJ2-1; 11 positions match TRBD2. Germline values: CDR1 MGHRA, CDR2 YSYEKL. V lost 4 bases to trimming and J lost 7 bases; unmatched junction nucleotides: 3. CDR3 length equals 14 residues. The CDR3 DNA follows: TGCGCCAGCAGCCTAGCGGGAGGGAGAAATGAGCAGTTCTTC. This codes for CASSLAGGRNEQFF.

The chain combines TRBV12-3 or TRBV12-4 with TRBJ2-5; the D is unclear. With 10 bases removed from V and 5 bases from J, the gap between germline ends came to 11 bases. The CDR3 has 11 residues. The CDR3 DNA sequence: TGTGCCATCTCGTACGGGGAGACCCAGTACTTC. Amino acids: CAISYGETQYF.

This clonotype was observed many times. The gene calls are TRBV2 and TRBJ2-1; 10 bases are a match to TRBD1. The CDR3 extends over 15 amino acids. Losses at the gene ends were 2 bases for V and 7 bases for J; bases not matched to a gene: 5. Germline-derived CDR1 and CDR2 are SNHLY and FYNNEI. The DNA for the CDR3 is TGTGCCAGCAGTGAATGGGGACAGGGGTTGAATGAGCAGTTCTTC. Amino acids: CASSEWGQGLNEQFF.

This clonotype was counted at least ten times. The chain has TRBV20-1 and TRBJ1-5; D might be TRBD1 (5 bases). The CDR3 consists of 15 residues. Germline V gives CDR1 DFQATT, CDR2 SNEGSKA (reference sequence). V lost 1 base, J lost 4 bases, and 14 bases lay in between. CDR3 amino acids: CSARVSGPWNQPQHF. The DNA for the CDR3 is TGCAGTGCTAGAGTATCAGGGCCTTGGAATCAGCCCCAGCATTTT.

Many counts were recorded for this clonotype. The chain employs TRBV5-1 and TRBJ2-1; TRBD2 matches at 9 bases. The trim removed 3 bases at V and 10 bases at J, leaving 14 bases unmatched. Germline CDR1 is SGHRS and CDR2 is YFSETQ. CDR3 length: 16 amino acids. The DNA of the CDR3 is TGCGCCAGCAGCTGGGGGTGGACTAGCGACACCTCCGAGCAGTTCTTC. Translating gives CASSWGWTSDTSEQFF.

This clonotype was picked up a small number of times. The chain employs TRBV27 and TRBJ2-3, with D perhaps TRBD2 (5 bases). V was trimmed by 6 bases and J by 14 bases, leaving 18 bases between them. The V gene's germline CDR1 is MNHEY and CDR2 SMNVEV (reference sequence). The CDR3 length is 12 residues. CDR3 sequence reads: CASREGAGHRYF. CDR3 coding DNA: TGTGCCAGCAGGGAAGGTGCGGGTCACAGGTATTTT.

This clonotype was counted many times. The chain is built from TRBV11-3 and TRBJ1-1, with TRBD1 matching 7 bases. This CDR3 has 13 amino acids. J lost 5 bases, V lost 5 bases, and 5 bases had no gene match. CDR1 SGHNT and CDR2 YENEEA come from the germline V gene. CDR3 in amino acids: CASSEGGPTEAFF. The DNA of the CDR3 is TGTGCCAGCAGCGAAGGGGGCCCAACTGAAGCTTTCTTT.

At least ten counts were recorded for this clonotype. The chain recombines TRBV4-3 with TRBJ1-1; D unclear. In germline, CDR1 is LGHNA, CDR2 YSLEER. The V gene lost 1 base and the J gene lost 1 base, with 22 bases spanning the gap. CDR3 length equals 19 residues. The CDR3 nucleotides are TGCGCCAGCAGCCAAGCCCCCGGCGGGCCCGCCCGGAGGAACACTGAAGCTTTCTTT. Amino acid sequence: CASSQAPGGPARRNTEAFF.

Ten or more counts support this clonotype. CDR3 amino acids: CASSPLRTTKETQYF. The CDR3 bases are TGTGCCAGCAGTCCCTTGCGGACTACCAAAGAGACCCAGTACTTC. The rearrangement uses TRBV28 and TRBJ2-5, with a possible D match to TRBD2 (6 bases). The CDR3 is 15 amino acids. Germline V lookup: CDR1 MDHEN, CDR2 SYDVKM. Between the trimmed V and J ends, which lost 5 bases and 3 bases, there was a span of 16 bases. Full variable domain (rest looked up from reference TRBV28 and TRBJ2-5): DVKVTQSSRYLVKRTGEKVFLECVQDMDHENMFWYRQDPGLGLRLIYFSYDVKMKEKGDIPEGYSVSREKKERFSLILESASTNQTSMYLCASSPLRTTKETQYFGPGTRLLVL.

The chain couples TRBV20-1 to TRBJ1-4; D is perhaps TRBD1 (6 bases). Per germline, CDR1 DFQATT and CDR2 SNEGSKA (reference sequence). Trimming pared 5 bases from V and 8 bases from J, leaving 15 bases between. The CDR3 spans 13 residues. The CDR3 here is CSAVDRLREKLFF. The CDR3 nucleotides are TGCAGTGCTGTTGACAGGCTCAGAGAAAAACTGTTTTTT.

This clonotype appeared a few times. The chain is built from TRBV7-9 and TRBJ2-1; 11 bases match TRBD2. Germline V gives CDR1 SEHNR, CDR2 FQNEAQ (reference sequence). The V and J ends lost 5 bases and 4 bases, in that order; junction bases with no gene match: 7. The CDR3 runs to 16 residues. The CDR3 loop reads CASSERLAGSYNEQFF. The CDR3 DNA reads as TGTGCCAGCAGCGAAAGACTAGCGGGAAGTTACAATGAGCAGTTCTTC.